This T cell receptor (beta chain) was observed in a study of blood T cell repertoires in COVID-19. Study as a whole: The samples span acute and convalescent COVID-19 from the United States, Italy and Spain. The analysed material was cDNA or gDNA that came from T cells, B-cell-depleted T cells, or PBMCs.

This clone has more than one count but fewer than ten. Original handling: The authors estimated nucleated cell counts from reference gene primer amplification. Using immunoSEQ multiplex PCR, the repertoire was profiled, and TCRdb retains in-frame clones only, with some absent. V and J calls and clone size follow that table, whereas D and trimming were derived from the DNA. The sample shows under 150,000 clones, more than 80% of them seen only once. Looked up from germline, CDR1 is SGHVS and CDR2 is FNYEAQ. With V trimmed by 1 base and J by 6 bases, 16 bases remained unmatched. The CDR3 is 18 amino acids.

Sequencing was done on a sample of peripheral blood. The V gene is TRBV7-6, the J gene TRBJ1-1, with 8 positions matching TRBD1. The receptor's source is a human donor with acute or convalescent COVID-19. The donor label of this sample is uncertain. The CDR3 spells CASSLVPGDRPVDAEAFF. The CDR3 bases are TGTGCCAGCAGCTTAGTCCCCGGGGACAGGCCCGTTGACGCTGAAGCTTTCTTT.